This T cell receptor beta chain derives from a study of STAT5B mutations in CD4+ large granular lymphocyte leukemia. Here immunoSEQ multiplex PCR was the method, and the copy in TCRdb shows in-frame clones only, minus some. This table has approximately 25,000 clones, just under 75% appearing once. A word on this clone: Its antigen is not identified.

Study-wide results and limits: Without putative leukemic clones, patient CD4-sorted repertoires remained more clonal than healthy CD4+ repertoires. Compared with healthy controls (2/35), patient top clones favored TRBV06 (8/27).

This CDR3 is built from 16 residues. The germline V gene encodes CDR1 SGHTA and CDR2 FQGNSA. Deletions cut 1 base from V and 2 bases from J, with 12 bases between. This TCR came from a human donor in good health. The sample was CD4+ T cells from blood buffy coats. This rearrangement joins TRBV7-2 to TRBJ1-5; unclear D gene. The CDR3 DNA reads TGTGCCAGCAGCTTAGACGGACCTCGGGGCAATCAGCCCCAGCATTTT. Protein product: CASSLDGPRGNQPQHF. The complete variable domain, with remaining parts taken from reference TRBV7-2 and TRBJ1-5, reads GAGVSQSPSNKVTEKGKDVELRCDPISGHTALYWYRQSLGQGLEFLIYFQGNSAPDKSGLPSDRFSAERTGGSVSTLTIQRTQQEDSAVYLCASSLDGPRGNQPQHFGDGTRLSIL.